This note documents a single TCR beta chain sequence. Its antigen is as yet unknown. This CDR3 comprises 15 residues. CDR1 is ENHRY, CDR2 SYGVKD, per germline. V was pared by 4 bases and J by 0 bases, with 10 bases between. Libraries were prepared by immunoSEQ multiplex PCR; TCRdb keeps only in-frame clonotypes and omits some of them. The sample yields some 100,000 clones, around 87% seen once. This sample was included in a study of T cell responses to AZD1222 COVID-19 vaccine. Study outcomes and limitations: Donors were mostly white British, more females; clonal diversity possibly underestimated.

Combined were second doses at about 4 or about 12 weeks. This clonotype originated in an adult who received the AZD1222 COVID-19 vaccine. The genes are TRBV10-3 and TRBJ2-1, with unresolved D. Specimen: peripheral blood, collected 28 days after the second AZD1222 dose. CDR3 sequence (DNA): TGTGCCATCAGTGGGTCTCAGCCCTCCTACAATGAGCAGTTCTTC. Its translation is CAISGSQPSYNEQFF.